This is a list of T cell receptor beta chains from one sample in a study of tumor and adjacent non-tumor tissue in lung cancer. In TCRdb, the multiplex PCR reads were re-called with MiXCR into one record per CDR3 protein. In the table there are 90,000 to 120,000 distinct CDR3 sequences, 60% to 80% of which are singletons. Sequencing was done on a sample of distant non-tumor lung tissue. All receptors derive from a young man with non-small cell lung cancer. The CDR3 runs from the conserved cysteine through the conserved F or W. The D gene is left open where the match is weak. Clone size is given for some rows only: seen once, a few or many times, or a class if the clone is expanded.

DNA | CDR3 | J | V | D | size
TGTGCCAGCGGCACGTACCAAGAGACCCAGTACTTC | CASGTYQETQYF | TRBJ2-5 | TRBV11-2 | - | -
TGTGCCAGCAGTTACTCCGGGGGGTCCGGGGAGCAGTTCTTC | CASSYSGGSGEQFF | TRBJ2-1 | TRBV6-5 | TRBD2 | many
TGTGCCGGCAGTCCCAGACTAGCTGATGGGGAGCAGTTCTTC | CAGSPRLADGEQFF | TRBJ2-1 | TRBV6-5 | TRBD2 | -
TGTGCCAGCAGCCGCCGGCTAACCGAGCAGTACTTC | CASSRRLTEQYF | TRBJ2-7 | TRBV7-2 | - | -
TGCAGTGCTAGTTACAGGGCTGAGTACGAGCAGTACTTC | CSASYRAEYEQYF | TRBJ2-7 | TRBV20-1 | - | many
TGCAGTATACAGGGACAGGGGGGAGAGACCCAGTACTTC | CSIQGQGGETQYF | TRBJ2-5 | TRBV20-1 | TRBD1 | -
TGTGCCAGCAGTTCCTCTAGCGGGAGCATCTCCTACGAGCAGTACTTC | CASSSSSGSISYEQYF | TRBJ2-7 | TRBV6-5 | TRBD2 | many
TGTGGCAGCAGTTCCTGGGGGGCCCCTCCCCTCAATAAGCAGTTCTTC | CGSSSWGAPPLNKQFF | TRBJ2-1 | TRBV11-3 | - | -
TGCGCCAGCAGCTTGGTAGCGGGAGGGTACAATGAGCAGTTCTTC | CASSLVAGGYNEQFF | TRBJ2-1 | TRBV5-1 | TRBD2 | few
TGTGCCAGCAGCCTCGGGGTGCGGTCTAATGAAAAACTGTTTTTT | CASSLGVRSNEKLFF | TRBJ1-4 | TRBV7-9 | - | few
TGCAGTGCTCTTAAATCGGCTAGCGGACGTCTCTCCTACGAGCAGAACTTC | CSALKSASGRLSYEQNF | TRBJ2-7 | TRBV20-1 | TRBD2 | -
TGTGCCACCAGTTTATGGACCACTGTCCGAAACACCGGGGAGCTGTTTTTT | CATSLWTTVRNTGELFF | TRBJ2-2 | TRBV12-3/TRBV12-4 | - | -
TGCACTGCTAGTGAAGCCGGAGAGGGCACAGATACGCAGTATTTT | CTASEAGEGTDTQYF | TRBJ2-3 | TRBV20-1 | - | -
TGCAGTGCTAGAAGGAGGGCAGCGGATGAGCAGTTCTTC | CSARRRAADEQFF | TRBJ2-1 | TRBV20-1 | - | -
TGTGCCAGCAGCAAGGGCGTGAACACTGAAGTTTTCTTT | CASSKGVNTEVFF | TRBJ1-1 | TRBV11-2 | - | -
TGCAGTGCTAGGGACTTGGACTCCTACAATGAGCAGTTCTTC | CSARDLDSYNEQFF | TRBJ2-1 | TRBV20-1 | - | -
TGTGCCAGCAGCTTAGCGGGACAGGAATACAATGAGCAGTTCTTC | CASSLAGQEYNEQFF | TRBJ2-1 | TRBV11-3 | TRBD1 | few
TGTACCACCAGTTTCGGCTACGAGCAGTACTTC | CTTSFGYEQYF | TRBJ2-7 | TRBV12-3/TRBV12-4 | - | once
TGCAGTGCTAGTGCGCAGGGGGCGAACACCGGGGAGCTGTTTTTT | CSASAQGANTGELFF | TRBJ2-2 | TRBV20-1 | TRBD1 | many
TGTGCCAGCAGTGAAATAGCGGCGGGGGCAGATACGCAGTATTTT | CASSEIAAGADTQYF | TRBJ2-3 | TRBV6-1 | TRBD2 | many
TGCAGTGCTAGGATGGGGGAGTACTACGAGCACTACTTC | CSARMGEYYEHYF | TRBJ2-7 | TRBV20-1 | - | -
TGTGCCAGCAGCTCCCTCAGACTAGCGGGAGGGCGAGGCAATGAGCAGTTCTTC | CASSSLRLAGGRGNEQFF | TRBJ2-1 | TRBV13 | TRBD2 | -
TGCGCCAGCAGCCAAGAGGGCAGGGGTTTTCAGCCCCAGCACTTT | CASSQEGRGFQPQHF | TRBJ1-5 | TRBV4-1 | - | -
TGTGCCAGCAACCGTACGTACGGGGGCTACGAGCACTACTTC | CASNRTYGGYEHYF | TRBJ2-7 | TRBV11-2 | - | -
TGTGCCAGCAGTCCCCCGGGACTAGCCCCCGAGCAGTACTTC | CASSPPGLAPEQYF | TRBJ2-7 | TRBV28 | TRBD2 | many
TGCGCCAGCAGGTTGGCAGGTAACACTGTAGCTTTCTTT | CASRLAGNTVAFF | TRBJ1-1 | TRBV5-1 | - | -
TGCTGTGCTAGGATCCCTGGACCGGGCGGCGGGGAGCTGTTTTTT | CCARIPGPGGGELFF | TRBJ2-2 | TRBV20-1 | - | -
TGTGCCAGCAGCTTATATGGGGACAACTCCTACGAGCAGTACTTC | CASSLYGDNSYEQYF | TRBJ2-7 | TRBV11-2 | - | -
TGTGCCAGCAGCTTAGATGGAACAGACTATGGCTTCACATTC | CASSLDGTDYGFTF | TRBJ1-2 | TRBV11-2 | - | -
TGTGCCAGCAGTTACTGGGACAGGGGGTCCTACGAGGAGTACTTC | CASSYWDRGSYEEYF | TRBJ2-7 | TRBV6-5 | TRBD1 | -
TGCGCCAGCAGCGAACAGGGGGTGCGGGATACGCGGTATTTT | CASSEQGVRDTRYF | TRBJ2-3 | TRBV4-3 | TRBD1 | once
TGTAGTGCTACCGCCTGGACAGTATTTTATAGCAATCAGCCCCAGCATTTT | CSATAWTVFYSNQPQHF | TRBJ1-5 | TRBV20-1 | - | -
TGTGCCAGCAGAGATCTGGGACTCAAGAATGAGCAGTTCTTC | CASRDLGLKNEQFF | TRBJ2-1 | TRBV7-2 | - | few
TGTGCCAGCAGTTCAGGGATTCAGACCCAGTACTTC | CASSSGIQTQYF | TRBJ2-5 | TRBV6-6 | - | many
TGCAGCGCTTCACAGAGGGCGGGCGGGGAGCAGTTTTTT | CSASQRAGGEQFF | TRBJ2-2 | TRBV29-1 | - | -
TGTGCCAGCAACCTTCCGGGACTACCTACCGGGGAGCTGTTTTTT | CASNLPGLPTGELFF | TRBJ2-2 | TRBV6-2/TRBV6-3 | TRBD2 | few
TGCGCCAGCAGCTCGGGGCCCATGAACACTGAAGCTTTCTTT | CASSSGPMNTEAFF | TRBJ1-1 | TRBV5-1 | - | few
TGTGCCAGCAACCTCTTCGGGTGGGCAAACACCGGGGAGCTGTTTTTC | CASNLFGWANTGELFF | TRBJ2-2 | TRBV6-2/TRBV6-3 | - | -
TGTGTCAGCAGAGAGGGGCGGAGGAACACCGGGGAGATGTTTTTT | CVSREGRRNTGEMFF | TRBJ2-2 | TRBV6-5 | - | -
TGTGCCAGCAGCATGCGGACAGGGGGCGGCACAGATACGCAGTTTTTT | CASSMRTGGGTDTQFF | TRBJ2-3 | TRBV11-2 | TRBD1 | once
TGTGCCAGCAGTTTAGGAGGGGGAATCAACACAGATACGCAGTATTTT | CASSLGGGINTDTQYF | TRBJ2-3 | TRBV12-3/TRBV12-4 | - | many
TGTGCCAGCAGTTTAAGGGTCACCGGGGAGCTGTTTTTT | CASSLRVTGELFF | TRBJ2-2 | TRBV12-3/TRBV12-4 | - | many
TGCAGTGCTAGACAGGGAGAGACCCAGTACTTC | CSARQGETQYF | TRBJ2-5 | TRBV20-1 | - | -
TGTGCCAGCAGCTTTGGACAGATGATCACTGAAGCTTTCTTT | CASSFGQMITEAFF | TRBJ1-1 | TRBV7-9 | - | -
TGTGCCAGCAGCCAAGGGAGCTCCAATCCCGGGCAGTACTTC | CASSQGSSNPGQYF | TRBJ2-7 | TRBV4-2 | - | -
TGCGCCAGCAGCCAAGATCTGTCAGGGGCCATCCAAGAGACCGAGTACTTC | CASSQDLSGAIQETEYF | TRBJ2-5 | TRBV4-3 | - | -
TGCAGTGCTACCACGGTTGATCAGCCCCAGCATTTT | CSATTVDQPQHF | TRBJ1-5 | TRBV20-1 | - | -
TGTGCCAGCACCCATTCAGGCAGGGCGACCAAAAACATCCACTACTTC | CASTHSGRATKNIHYF | TRBJ2-4 | TRBV11-1 | - | -
TGTGCCAGCAGCCTCCGGGACAGGGGCAATACGCAGTATTTT | CASSLRDRGNTQYF | TRBJ2-3 | TRBV5-1 | TRBD1 | -
TGTGCCAGTAGGCGACTGGTCCAGGGAAGGAATCAGCCCCAGTATTTT | CASRRLVQGRNQPQYF | TRBJ2-3 | TRBV6-2/TRBV6-3 | - | -
TGTGCCAACAAGCTGGCAGGGTATTACTACGAGCAGTACTTC | CANKLAGYYYEQYF | TRBJ2-7 | TRBV11-2 | - | -
TGTGCCAGCAGCCCGACAGGGGGCTATACGCAGTATTTT | CASSPTGGYTQYF | TRBJ2-3 | TRBV6-5 | TRBD1 | many
TGTGCCAGCAGATCAACAGGGTGGACCCAGCCCCAGTATTTT | CASRSTGWTQPQYF | TRBJ2-3 | TRBV12-3/TRBV12-4 | - | -
TGCGCCAGCAGCCAAGATAAGCGGAGCACAGATACGCAGTATTTT | CASSQDKRSTDTQYF | TRBJ2-3 | TRBV4-1 | - | many
TGTGCCAACATCGAGGGATTAGCCATTGGCGGGCAGTACTTC | CANIEGLAIGGQYF | TRBJ2-7 | TRBV6-2/TRBV6-3 | - | -
TGTGCCAGCAACCATCCCGGCATTAGCGGTAACAATGAGCAGTTCTTC | CASNHPGISGNNEQFF | TRBJ2-1 | TRBV12-3/TRBV12-4 | - | once
TGCGCCAGCAGCTCTGGACTAGCGAGACGCTACGAGCAGTACTTT | CASSSGLARRYEQYF | TRBJ2-7 | TRBV5-1 | TRBD2 | -
TGTGCCAGCAGTTTAGCAGCGGACTATGGCTACACCTTC | CASSLAADYGYTF | TRBJ1-2 | TRBV12-3/TRBV12-4 | - | many
TGTGCCAGCACCGTAGAGGCAAACACTGAAGCTTTCTTT | CASTVEANTEAFF | TRBJ1-1 | TRBV11-3 | - | -